This is a list of T cell receptor beta chains from one sample in a study of OX40 agonist ivuxolimab in advanced cancers. Produced via immunoSEQ multiplex PCR; TCRdb's table is partial and in-frame only. The table includes roughly 65,000 clones, 90% detected once. Sequences were derived from CD4+ or CD8+ T cells sorted from blood, sampled in a trial of the OX40 agonist ivuxolimab. The receptors shown here come from an adult with an advanced solid tumor such as melanoma, head and neck, liver or kidney cancer. Both conserved end residues are part of each CDR3. Each record gives: V gene, clone size, D gene, J gene, CDR3 length, CDR3 protein, CDR3 DNA. D genes are given only for firm matches. Some rows have no size entry. The others give once, few or many, or a class for an expanded clone.

V: TRBV7-9
size: -
D: -
J: TRBJ2-5
length: 13
CDR3: CASSLGRGETQYF
DNA: TGTGCCAGCAGCTTAGGGAGGGGAGAGACCCAGTACTTC

V: TRBV28
size: once
D: TRBD1
J: TRBJ2-2
length: 16
CDR3: CASSLGQGARTGELFF
DNA: TGTGCCAGCAGTTTGGGGCAGGGGGCGCGCACCGGGGAGCTGTTTTTT

V: TRBV2
size: -
D: -
J: TRBJ2-7
length: 12
CDR3: CASSEAYPGQYF
DNA: TGTGCCAGCAGTGAAGCCTACCCCGGGCAGTACTTC

V: TRBV15
size: -
D: -
J: TRBJ2-5
length: 14
CDR3: CATSIRDFQETQYF
DNA: TGTGCCACCAGCATCCGGGACTTCCAAGAGACCCAGTACTTC

V: TRBV5-1
size: -
D: -
J: TRBJ2-2
length: 14
CDR3: CASSWGQNTGELFF
DNA: TGCGCCAGCAGCTGGGGACAGAACACCGGGGAGCTGTTTTTT

V: TRBV11-3
size: -
D: TRBD2
J: TRBJ2-3
length: 14
CDR3: CASRRGLGTDTQYF
DNA: TGTGCCAGCAGGCGGGGGTTAGGCACAGATACGCAGTATTTT

V: TRBV7-2
size: -
D: -
J: TRBJ2-2
length: 16
CDR3: CASSLQDYRNTGELFF
DNA: TGTGCCAGCAGCTTACAGGACTACCGGAACACCGGGGAGCTGTTTTTT

V: TRBV7-8
size: -
D: TRBD2
J: TRBJ2-3
length: 16
CDR3: CASSPRTSGTRDTQYF
DNA: TGTGCCAGCAGCCCGAGGACTAGCGGGACCCGGGATACGCAGTATTTT

V: TRBV30
size: -
D: TRBD1
J: TRBJ1-6
length: 16
CDR3: CAWRALGQGENSPLHF
DNA: TGTGCCTGGAGGGCCCTGGGACAGGGCGAGAATTCACCCCTCCACTTT

V: TRBV20-1
size: -
D: -
J: TRBJ2-2
length: 11
CDR3: CSASRMGELFF
DNA: TGCAGTGCCTCAAGGATGGGGGAGCTGTTTTTT

V: TRBV5-1
size: -
D: -
J: TRBJ1-1
length: 16
CDR3: CASSSRLQDRNTEAFF
DNA: TGCGCCAGCAGCTCGAGATTACAGGACCGGAACACTGAAGCTTTCTTT

V: TRBV6-1
size: -
D: -
J: TRBJ1-1
length: 15
CDR3: CASSEGGLGNTEAFF
DNA: TGTGCCAGCAGTGAAGGCGGGCTTGGGAACACTGAAGCTTTCTTT

V: TRBV27
size: once
D: -
J: TRBJ2-3
length: 15
CDR3: CASTPTLIRTDTQYF
DNA: TGTGCCAGCACTCCTACACTCATACGCACAGATACGCAGTATTTT

V: TRBV4-3
size: once
D: TRBD2
J: TRBJ2-5
length: 18
CDR3: CASSQEGPSGSSQETQYF
DNA: TGCGCCAGCAGCCAAGAGGGCCCAAGCGGGAGTTCCCAAGAGACCCAGTACTTC

V: TRBV14
size: -
D: -
J: TRBJ2-7
length: 16
CDR3: CASSQPSRRNLDEQYF
DNA: TGTGCCAGCAGCCAGCCGTCGAGGCGCAATTTAGACGAGCAGTACTTC

V: TRBV28
size: once
D: -
J: TRBJ2-3
length: 15
CDR3: CASSNEGGIGRTQYF
DNA: TGTGCCAGCAGCAACGAAGGCGGGATAGGACGTACGCAGTATTTT

V: TRBV11-3
size: -
D: TRBD2
J: TRBJ2-1
length: 16
CDR3: CASSSGLAGGRYEQFF
DNA: TGTGCCAGCAGCTCGGGACTAGCGGGAGGGAGATATGAGCAGTTCTTC

V: TRBV4-3
size: -
D: TRBD2
J: TRBJ2-7
length: 18
CDR3: CASSQEHPLAGAKSAQYF
DNA: TGCGCCAGCAGCCAAGAACACCCTCTAGCGGGAGCCAAATCGGCGCAGTACTTC

V: TRBV7-6
size: -
D: TRBD1
J: TRBJ2-1
length: 16
CDR3: CASSFPGQPTLDEQFF
DNA: TGTGCCAGCAGCTTCCCGGGACAGCCAACCCTGGATGAGCAGTTCTTC

V: TRBV6-6
size: -
D: -
J: TRBJ1-1
length: 11
CDR3: CASSSRESAFF
DNA: TGTGCCAGCAGCTCCCGGGAGTCAGCTTTCTTT

V: TRBV4-1
size: -
D: TRBD2
J: TRBJ2-2
length: 19
CDR3: CASSQLYSPGTSGTGELFF
DNA: TGCGCCAGCAGCCAATTATACAGCCCCGGGACTAGCGGCACCGGGGAGCTGTTTTTT

V: TRBV5-1
size: -
D: -
J: TRBJ2-3
length: 14
CDR3: CASSLSHQSDTQYF
DNA: TGCGCCAGCAGCTTATCACATCAGTCGGATACGCAGTATTTT

V: TRBV28
size: medium-sized
D: -
J: TRBJ1-3
length: 17
CDR3: CASSPGSSTGSGNTIYF
DNA: TGTGCCAGCAGTCCCGGGTCCTCCACGGGCTCTGGAAACACCATATATTTT

V: TRBV25-1
size: -
D: -
J: TRBJ2-3
length: 12
CDR3: CASSAWEPTQYF
DNA: TGTGCCAGCAGCGCCTGGGAACCAACGCAGTATTTT

V: TRBV4-1
size: -
D: -
J: TRBJ1-5
length: 16
CDR3: CASSPSGVNSNQPQHF
DNA: TGCGCCAGCAGCCCAAGCGGGGTTAATAGCAATCAGCCCCAGCATTTT

V: TRBV6-1
size: -
D: TRBD2
J: TRBJ2-2
length: 19
CDR3: CASSEVFWTSGRETGELFF
DNA: TGTGCCAGCAGTGAAGTCTTCTGGACTAGCGGGAGGGAAACCGGGGAGCTGTTTTTT

V: TRBV28
size: -
D: -
J: TRBJ1-1
length: 13
CDR3: CASSLLGRTEAFF
DNA: TGTGCCAGCAGTTTATTGGGGAGGACTGAAGCTTTCTTT

V: TRBV7-3
size: -
D: -
J: TRBJ2-7
length: 14
CDR3: CASSLNSDTGEQYF
DNA: TGTGCCAGCAGCTTGAATTCCGATACGGGGGAGCAGTACTTC

V: TRBV15
size: -
D: TRBD2
J: TRBJ2-7
length: 15
CDR3: CATSRSGRAGYEQYF
DNA: TGTGCCACCAGCCGTAGCGGGAGGGCCGGGTACGAGCAGTACTTC

V: TRBV29-1
size: -
D: TRBD1
J: TRBJ2-5
length: 14
CDR3: CSVAPGQGRETQYF
DNA: TGCAGCGTTGCCCCGGGACAGGGGAGAGAGACCCAGTACTTC

V: TRBV11-2
size: -
D: -
J: TRBJ2-7
length: 15
CDR3: CASSFLKGPSYEQYF
DNA: TGTGCCAGCAGCTTTTTAAAAGGGCCCTCCTACGAGCAGTACTTC

V: TRBV7-8
size: -
D: TRBD1
J: TRBJ1-5
length: 15
CDR3: CASSLARQGIQPQHF
DNA: TGTGCCAGCAGCTTAGCGAGACAGGGGATTCAGCCCCAGCATTTT

V: TRBV6-1
size: -
D: TRBD2
J: TRBJ2-7
length: 14
CDR3: CASRGAGGPAEQYF
DNA: TGTGCCAGCAGGGGGGCGGGAGGGCCAGCCGAGCAGTACTTC